The 21 T cell receptor beta chains reported below all come from one sample, sequenced in a study of shared clonotypes between healthy human individuals. Assay used: immunoSEQ multiplex PCR; TCRdb lists only in-frame clones, some missing. The repertoire includes fewer than 1.6 million clones, about 98.5% of them detected once, and 0.36% sits in the top ten. The sequencing sample was made of naive CD4+ T cells sorted from blood. Sample subset: CD45RA+ positively selected. The receptors were gathered from a man aged 25-40 years in good health.

The V gene is TRBV18, the J gene TRBJ2-3; TRBD2 aligns across 9 bases. V shed 3 bases and J 5 bases; nucleotides not matched to a gene: 15. Germline values: CDR1 KGHSH, CDR2 LQKENI. The CDR3 consists of 18 residues. CDR3 in DNA: TGTGCCAGCTCACCGATCCACGGCGGGAGGGGTTCAGTAGATACGCAGTATTTT. It specifies CASSPIHGGRGSVDTQYF.

This chain uses TRBV7-2 with TRBJ1-2; 9 bases fit TRBD1. The CDR3 consists of 14 residues. Germline V gene data show CDR1 as SGHTA and CDR2 as FQGNSA. J gave up 6 bases and V 5 bases, and 7 bases lay outside the gene matches. The CDR3 loop reads CASSPTGGVDGYTF. The CDR3 nucleotides read TGTGCCAGCAGCCCGACAGGGGGAGTCGATGGCTACACCTTC. The variable domain in full, with the rest retrieved from reference TRBV7-2 and TRBJ1-2, is GAGVSQSPSNKVTEKGKDVELRCDPISGHTALYWYRQSLGQGLEFLIYFQGNSAPDKSGLPSDRFSAERTGGSVSTLTIQRTQQEDSAVYLCASSPTGGVDGYTFGSGTRLTVV.

This clone was recorded only once. This rearrangement joins TRBV10-2 to TRBJ1-2; D is perhaps TRBD1 (5 bases). Trimming took 1 base from V and 5 from J, leaving 17 bases between them. The germline CDR1 and CDR2 sequences are WSHSY and SAAADI. The CDR3 runs to 16 residues. CDR3 DNA sequence: TGCGCCAGCAGTGAGTTCCGGGGCCGCGTTTTTTATGGCTACACCTTC. It yields the protein CASSEFRGRVFYGYTF.

V and J are TRBV5-4 and TRBJ2-1; 9 nucleotides align to TRBD1. V shed 7 bases and J 3 bases; nucleotides not matched to a gene: 8. There are 15 residues in the CDR3. Germline V gene data show CDR1 as SGHNT and CDR2 as YYREEE (reference sequence). The CDR3 DNA is TGTGCCAGCTCGCTCCGGGGACAGGGCTACAATGAGCAGTTCTTC. It translates to CASSLRGQGYNEQFF.

As regards this clone: Other DNA sequences from this sample encode an identical CDR3 as well. The chain joins TRBV9 to TRBJ2-7, with TRBD2 identical over 7 bases. Germline V gene sequence: CDR1 SGDLS, CDR2 YYNGEE. Trimming cost V 2 bases and J 7 bases; bases outside gene matches: 6. The CDR3 length is 13 residues. CDR3 amino acids: CASSVVGGHEQYF. The CDR3 coding sequence is TGTGCCAGCAGCGTTGTGGGAGGGCATGAGCAGTACTTC.

The rearrangement links TRBV7-2 to TRBJ1-5; D is perhaps TRBD1 (5 bases). CDR1 and CDR2 from the germline V gene are SGHTA and FQGNSA. With 7 bases removed from V and 6 bases from J, the gap between germline ends came to 16 bases. The CDR3 sequence is 14 residues long. This CDR3 is CASNQRGEGQPQHF. CDR3 sequence (DNA): TGTGCCAGCAACCAGCGGGGCGAAGGTCAGCCCCAGCATTTT. The full variable domain, in which reference TRBV7-2 and TRBJ1-5 provide the parts outside the CDR3, is GAGVSQSPSNKVTEKGKDVELRCDPISGHTALYWYRQSLGQGLEFLIYFQGNSAPDKSGLPSDRFSAERTGGSVSTLTIQRTQQEDSAVYLCASNQRGEGQPQHFGDGTRLSIL.

The rearrangement uses TRBV5-4 and TRBJ2-2; the D is unclear. The CDR3 consists of 14 residues. V shed 4 bases and J shed 5 bases, with 12 bases lying between them. Germline loops: CDR1 SGHNT, CDR2 YYREEE (reference sequence). The CDR3 DNA follows: TGTGCCAGCAGCCCCGAGGACGGAACCGGGGAGCTGTTTTTT. Protein: CASSPEDGTGELFF.

The rearrangement joins TRBV5-1 to TRBJ2-6; perhaps TRBD2 as D (5 bases). CDR1 and CDR2 (germline): SGHRS, YFSETQ. The CDR3 covers 15 residues. V gave up 1 base and J gave up 4 bases, with 9 bases separating them. The CDR3 protein is CASSLTGVGANVLTF. As DNA, the CDR3 is TGCGCCAGCAGCTTGACCGGGGTGGGGGCCAACGTCCTGACTTTC.

This clone is a singleton in its sample. The chain has TRBV5-4 and TRBJ2-5; 11 bases line up with TRBD2. The germline gives CDR1 SGHNT, CDR2 YYREEE (reference sequence). The ends lost 0 bases at V and 7 bases at J; junction bases unmatched: 11. The CDR3 consists of 17 residues. DNA of the CDR3: TGTGCCAGCAGCTTGGCGCTAGCGGGGGGAGGGGAGTTGACCCAGTACTTC. Protein: CASSLALAGGGELTQYF.

The chain joins TRBV11-2 to TRBJ2-5; weak D call: TRBD2 (6 bases). V lost 1 base to trimming and J lost 7 bases, with 13 bases between them. CDR3 length: 14 residues. CDR1 and CDR2 from the germline V gene are SGHAT and FQNNGV. The CDR3 sequence is CASSLGRGLGTQYF. The CDR3 DNA reads TGTGCCAGCAGCTTAGGGAGGGGCTTGGGGACCCAGTACTTC.

The chain uses TRBV6-5 and TRBJ1-2; TRBD1 aligns across 7 bases. The germline gives CDR1 MNHEY, CDR2 SVGAGI. This CDR3 contains 16 residues. The J segment lost 5 bases and the V segment lost 0 bases, leaving 9 bases of the junction unmatched. The CDR3 region is CASSYSRTGRGYGYTF. The CDR3 bases are TGTGCCAGCAGTTACTCGAGGACAGGACGTGGGTATGGCTACACCTTC.

The gene calls are TRBV29-1 and TRBJ1-4, with 9 bases that match TRBD1. Germline loops: CDR1 SQVTM, CDR2 ANQGSEA. This CDR3 contains 13 residues. Trimming removed 6 bases from V and 7 bases from J; junction bases left unmatched: 6. CDR3 amino acids: CSVTTGGGEKLFF. The CDR3 DNA reads as TGCAGCGTCACGACAGGGGGGGGTGAAAAACTGTTTTTT. Variable domain in full (rest from reference TRBV29-1 and TRBJ1-4): SAVISQKPSRDICQRGTSLTIQCQVDSQVTMMFWYRQQPGQSLTLIATANQGSEATYESGFVIDKFPISRPNLTFSTLTVSNMSPEDSSIYLCSVTTGGGEKLFFGSGTQLSVL.

This rearrangement joins TRBV2 to TRBJ2-3; D is perhaps TRBD2 (6 bases). CDR3 length equals 13 residues. Germline V lookup: CDR1 SNHLY, CDR2 FYNNEI. Trimming cost V 7 bases and J 2 bases, with 10 bases left between them. The CDR3 region is CASKGGYTDTQYF. Written as DNA, the CDR3 is TGTGCCAGCAAGGGAGGCTACACAGATACGCAGTATTTT.

V usage is TRBV2 and J usage is TRBJ2-5, with D unresolved. The V end was cut by 7 bases, the J end by 0 bases, with 6 bases between. The germline CDR1 and CDR2 sequences are SNHLY and FYNNEI. The CDR3 totals 12 residues. CDR3 in amino acids: CASTQDQETQYF. The CDR3 DNA reads TGTGCCAGCACGCAGGACCAAGAGACCCAGTACTTC.

The rearrangement joins TRBV15 to TRBJ2-4, with 10 nucleotides matching TRBD1. J gave up 1 base and V 0 bases, and 9 bases lay outside the gene matches. The V gene's germline CDR1 is LNHNV and CDR2 YYDKDF (reference sequence). CDR3 size: 19 residues. This CDR3 reads CATSRDLPTGGMAKNIQYF. DNA for the CDR3: TGTGCCACCAGCAGAGACTTACCGACAGGGGGCATGGCCAAAAACATTCAGTACTTC.

The rearrangement joins TRBV2 to TRBJ2-1; 9 bases agree with TRBD1. The trim removed 6 bases at V and 1 base at J, leaving 4 bases unmatched. Germline V gene lookup returns CDR1 SNHLY and CDR2 FYNNEI. This CDR3 has 15 residues. This CDR3 reads CASRGQGNSYNEQFF. The DNA for the CDR3 is TGTGCCAGCAGGGGACAGGGCAATTCCTACAATGAGCAGTTCTTC.

The chain employs TRBV5-5 and TRBJ1-5; the D gene is possibly TRBD1 (5 bases). Germline V gives CDR1 SGHKS, CDR2 YYEKEE (reference sequence). Trimming took 0 bases from V and 7 from J, leaving 14 bases between them. This CDR3 is 15 amino acids long. CDR3 sequence reads: CASSLGGQGRQPQHF. The CDR3 DNA reads as TGTGCCAGCAGCTTGGGGGGCCAGGGTAGACAGCCCCAGCATTTT. The whole variable domain, filled in from reference TRBV5-5 and TRBJ1-5, reads DAGVTQSPTHLIKTRGQQVTLRCSPISGHKSVSWYQQVLGQGPQFIFQYYEKEERGRGNFPDRFSARQFPNYSSELNVNALLLGDSALYLCASSLGGQGRQPQHFGDGTRLSIL.

This chain connects TRBV28 to TRBJ1-2; unclear D gene. Trimming cost V 1 base and J 4 bases, with 10 bases left between them. The CDR3 covers 14 residues. CDR1 and CDR2 from the germline V gene are MDHEN and SYDVKM. The CDR3 nucleotides are TGTGCCAGCAGTTTATCGCCAGGTGCCTATGGCTACACCTTC. Its translation: CASSLSPGAYGYTF.

This CDR3 reads CASSDPGPKGYEQYF. The CDR3 DNA reads as TGTGCCAGCAGTGACCCGGGCCCAAAAGGGTACGAGCAGTACTTC. The gene calls are TRBV25-1 and TRBJ2-7; the D is unclear. CDR1 is MGHDK and CDR2 is SYGVNS in the germline V gene. This CDR3 comprises 15 residues. Trimming removed 3 bases at V and 4 bases at J, with 16 bases between.

The chain combines TRBV18 with TRBJ1-4, with D uncertain. CDR1 is KGHSH and CDR2 is LQKENI in the germline V gene. This CDR3 contains 14 residues. Trimming took off 4 bases at V and 5 bases at J, with 11 bases between the two ends. CDR3 nucleotides: TGTGCCAGCTCACACCCGGGAAGCAATGAAAAACTGTTTTTT. This codes for CASSHPGSNEKLFF.

Details on this clone: Other DNA sequences in this sample translate to the same CDR3. The gene calls are TRBV5-4 and TRBJ2-1; 11 nucleotides match TRBD2. Trimming at V came to 4 bases and at J to 0 bases, leaving 3 bases not matched to a gene. The CDR3 spans 16 residues. The germline V gene has CDR1 SGHNT and CDR2 YYREEE (reference sequence). The CDR3 DNA sequence: TGTGCCAGCAGCCCCACTAGCGGGAGCTCCTACAATGAGCAGTTCTTC. Amino acids: CASSPTSGSSYNEQFF.